These 26 T cell receptor beta chains were sequenced from one sample in a study of blood T cell repertoires in COVID-19. Libraries were prepared by immunoSEQ multiplex PCR; TCRdb keeps only in-frame clonotypes and omits some of them. The repertoire includes about 400,000 clones, about 90% of them detected once, and approximately 1.5% sits in the top ten. The sequenced sample was PBMCs or T cells enriched from blood (not recorded which). Receptors originate from a woman aged 25-40 years who had recovered from COVID-19.

This clone has more than one count but fewer than ten. The chain has TRBV14 and TRBJ2-1; D is unresolved. Trimming took 4 bases from V and 4 from J, leaving 2 bases between them. This CDR3 is 11 amino acids long. Germline loops: CDR1 SGHDN, CDR2 FVKESK. CDR3 protein: CASSLYNEQFF. The CDR3 coding sequence is TGTGCCAGCAGCCTATACAATGAGCAGTTCTTC.

Only a few counts were recorded for this clone. This rearrangement joins TRBV6-2 or TRBV6-3 to TRBJ2-7; 8 positions agree with TRBD2. Germline CDR1 is MNHEY and CDR2 is SVGEGT. V lost 5 bases, J lost 3 bases, and 9 bases stayed unmatched. The CDR3 length is 15 residues. DNA for the CDR3: TGTGCCAGCAGTGACCGGGGGGGTTTAGTCTACGAGCAGTACTTC. This gives the protein CASSDRGGLVYEQYF.

CDR3 in amino acids: CASTEGPAVETQYF. As DNA, the CDR3 is TGCGCCAGCACCGAGGGCCCGGCGGTAGAGACCCAGTACTTC. The chain employs TRBV5-1 and TRBJ2-5, with D perhaps matching TRBD2 (5 bases). The CDR3 covers 14 residues. Germline CDR1 SGHRS, CDR2 YFSETQ. The V end was cut by 6 bases, the J end by 4 bases, with 16 bases between.

V usage is TRBV5-5 and J usage is TRBJ2-7; D is possibly TRBD1 (6 bases). Per the germline V gene, CDR1 is SGHKS and CDR2 is YYEKEE (reference sequence). The V and J ends lost 5 bases and 2 bases respectively, with 14 bases between them. This CDR3 has 14 residues. Here the CDR3 DNA reads TGTGCCAGCAGTCGGGCAGGGGCAGCCTACGAGCAGTACTTC. It translates to CASSRAGAAYEQYF.

The V gene is TRBV7-8, the J gene TRBJ2-3, with D perhaps TRBD1 (5 bases). The ends were cut back, 3 bases at V and 2 bases at J, with 9 bases in the middle. The germline V gene encodes CDR1 SGHVS and CDR2 FQNEAQ. The CDR3 totals 14 residues. The CDR3 is CASSFVRDTDTQYF. The CDR3, as DNA: TGTGCCAGCAGCTTCGTCAGGGACACAGATACGCAGTATTTT.

Notes on this clone: Other nucleotide sequences in the sample specify the same CDR3. The chain combines TRBV6-1 with TRBJ1-4; D remains ambiguous. The CDR3 has 16 amino acids. Germline loops: CDR1 MNHNS, CDR2 SASEGT. Trimming took 3 bases from V and 0 from J, leaving 11 bases between them. CDR3 loop: CASSEAGLATNEKLFF. The CDR3, as DNA: TGTGCCAGCAGTGAGGCAGGCCTTGCAACTAATGAAAAACTGTTTTTT.

The V gene is TRBV7-9, the J gene TRBJ2-5; 7 bases agree with TRBD1. CDR1 SEHNR and CDR2 FQNEAQ come from the germline V gene (reference sequence). V lost 1 base, J lost 5 bases, and 7 bases stayed unmatched. CDR3 size: 15 residues. The CDR3 protein is CASSLVKQGTETQYF. As DNA, the CDR3 is TGTGCCAGCAGCTTAGTTAAACAGGGGACGGAGACCCAGTACTTC.

This sequence joins TRBV2 and TRBJ2-1; D unclear. The CDR3 is 15 amino acids. Per the germline V gene, CDR1 is SNHLY and CDR2 is FYNNEI. Trimming removed 10 bases from V and 4 bases from J, with 20 bases in between. The CDR3 spells CATIVGRPPYNEQFF. The CDR3 DNA is TGTGCCACCATCGTGGGCCGTCCCCCGTACAATGAGCAGTTCTTC.

The chain recombines TRBV10-3 with TRBJ2-1; 7 nucleotides match TRBD1. CDR3 length: 15 amino acids. Germline V gene data show CDR1 as ENHRY and CDR2 as SYGVKD. The ends lost 3 bases at V and 4 bases at J; junction bases unmatched: 6. The CDR3, as DNA: TGTGCCATCAGTGATCTGACAGGGAGATACAATGAGCAGTTCTTC. Translation: CAISDLTGRYNEQFF.

This sequence joins TRBV7-9 and TRBJ2-7; 8 bases line up with TRBD2. This CDR3 is built from 17 residues. With 5 bases clipped from V and 5 bases from J, the junction kept 17 bases outside the gene matches. Looked up from germline, CDR1 is SEHNR and CDR2 is FQNEAQ (reference sequence). CDR3 sequence (DNA): TGTGCCAGCAGCCCCGGACTAGCAATTGGGGGTAAGGACGAGCAGTACTTC. This gives the protein CASSPGLAIGGKDEQYF. The whole variable domain, filled in from reference TRBV7-9 and TRBJ2-7, reads DTGVSQNPRHKITKRGQNVTFRCDPISEHNRLYWYRQTLGQGPEFLTYFQNEAQLEKSRLLSDRFSAERPKGSFSTLEIQRTEQGDSAMYLCASSPGLAIGGKDEQYFGPGTRLTVT.

The chain carries TRBV4-2 and TRBJ1-1, with 7 positions matching TRBD1. Germline V gene data show CDR1 as LGHNA and CDR2 as YNFKEQ. The V gene end was trimmed by 2 bases and the J gene end by 8 bases; junction bases not matched to a gene: 11. CDR3 length: 15 residues. This chain's CDR3 is CASSQFSGTEREAFF. DNA of the CDR3: TGTGCCAGCAGCCAATTTTCGGGGACAGAGAGAGAAGCTTTCTTT.

The chain couples TRBV4-3 to TRBJ2-5, with a tentative D call TRBD2 (7 bases). Looked up from germline, CDR1 is LGHNA and CDR2 is YSLEER. The CDR3 consists of 13 residues. V was clipped by 8 bases and J by 6 bases, with 16 bases between them. The CDR3 DNA reads as TGCGCCAGCGGGGGGGGGCCAGGGAAGACCCAGTACTTC. Its translation is CASGGGPGKTQYF.

The chain joins TRBV7-2 to TRBJ1-2; no firm D call. V was pared by 3 bases and J by 0 bases, with 11 bases between. The CDR3 is 15 residues long. The germline CDR1 and CDR2 sequences are SGHTA and FQGNSA. The CDR3 nucleotides are TGTGCCAGCAGCTTGCGGTATCGGGCTAACTATGGCTACACCTTC. It yields the protein CASSLRYRANYGYTF.

The chain recombines TRBV18 with TRBJ2-1; D is ambiguous. Trimming left V 2 bases short and J 8 bases short, with 10 bases between. Per the germline V gene, CDR1 is KGHSH and CDR2 is LQKENI. The CDR3 has 13 residues. Here the CDR3 reads CASSPTLYDEQFF. Written as DNA, the CDR3 is TGTGCCAGCTCACCAACGCTCTATGATGAGCAGTTCTTC.

The rearrangement uses TRBV7-9 and TRBJ2-7; 9 nucleotides align to TRBD1. Germline lookup yields CDR1 SEHNR and CDR2 FQNEAQ (reference sequence). V was clipped by 5 bases and J by 0 bases; unmatched bases: 2. The CDR3 contains 14 residues. CDR3 sequence reads: CASSLTGGSYEQYF. The CDR3 region has the DNA TGTGCCAGCAGCCTGACAGGGGGCTCCTACGAGCAGTACTTC.

This sequence joins TRBV7-2 and TRBJ1-4, with 7 bases that match TRBD1. Germline values: CDR1 SGHTA, CDR2 FQGNSA. This CDR3 is built from 14 residues. V lost 5 bases to trimming and J lost 8 bases; unmatched junction nucleotides: 8. CDR3 DNA sequence: TGTGCCAGCAGCCTCGACAGGGCAGCCGAAAAACTGTTTTTT. Amino acids: CASSLDRAAEKLFF.

Concerning this clone itself: The DNA is omitted, as the CDR3 cannot be located on it reliably, and the CDR3 follows TCRdb's listing. The rearrangement links TRBV12-3 or TRBV12-4 to TRBJ1-5. The CDR3 region is 13 residues in length, termini included. The CDR3 spells CASSLERDQPQHF.

The chain has TRBV4-1 and TRBJ1-2, with a tentative D call TRBD1 (5 bases). Germline assignment: CDR1 MGHRA and CDR2 YSYEKL. Trimming took off 0 bases at V and 8 bases at J, with 16 bases between the two ends. CDR3 size: 15 residues. This CDR3 is CASSQDRGPGRGYTF. The DNA for the CDR3 is TGCGCCAGCAGCCAAGATAGGGGCCCGGGCCGGGGCTACACCTTC.

The chain carries TRBV6-2 or TRBV6-3 and TRBJ2-1; 14 bases are a match to TRBD2. After removal of 0 bases from V and 7 bases from J, the junction contained 8 bases not matched to a gene. The CDR3 sequence is 18 residues long. CDR1 MNHEY and CDR2 SVGEGT come from the germline V gene. The CDR3 loop is CASSYSTSGTSGGNEQFF. The DNA of the CDR3 is TGTGCCAGCAGTTACTCGACCTCCGGGACTAGCGGGGGTAATGAGCAGTTCTTC.

The rearrangement uses TRBV9 and TRBJ2-3, with 8 positions matching TRBD2. CDR1 SGDLS and CDR2 YYNGEE come from the germline V gene. V was pared by 5 bases and J by 5 bases, with 10 bases of the junction left unmatched. CDR3 length: 15 residues. The CDR3 DNA reads TGTGCCAGCAGTGGGGTCACTAGCGGAATAGATACGCAGTATTTT. Translating gives CASSGVTSGIDTQYF.

The chain couples TRBV5-1 to TRBJ1-1; no clear D. The ends were cut back, 0 bases at V and 3 bases at J, with 9 bases in the middle. Looked up from germline, CDR1 is SGHRS and CDR2 is YFSETQ. The length of the CDR3 is 14 residues. CDR3 protein: CASSLVPGDTEAFF. The CDR3 DNA is TGCGCCAGCAGCTTGGTGCCCGGGGACACTGAAGCTTTCTTT. Together with reference TRBV5-1 and TRBJ1-1, the CDR3 gives the full variable domain: KAGVTQTPRYLIKTRGQQVTLSCSPISGHRSVSWYQQTPGQGLQFLFEYFSETQRNKGNFPGRFSGRQFSNSRSEMNVSTLELGDSALYLCASSLVPGDTEAFFGQGTRLTVV.

The V and J genes are TRBV5-1 and TRBJ1-2, with a tentative D call TRBD1 (6 bases). The CDR3 is 13 residues long. Germline values: CDR1 SGHRS, CDR2 YFSETQ. The V end lost 0 bases, the J end lost 6 bases, and 9 bases lay between the germline ends. CDR3 loop: CASSLDGDNGYTF. The DNA for the CDR3 is TGCGCCAGCAGCTTGGACGGGGACAATGGCTACACCTTC.

The chain combines TRBV19 with TRBJ2-2; TRBD2 is a possible D gene (7 bases). Germline V gene sequence: CDR1 LNHDA, CDR2 SQIVND (reference sequence). V dropped 5 bases and J dropped 0 bases, with 16 bases sitting between them. CDR3 length: 17 residues. The CDR3 reads CASSDPRGGANTGELFF. For the CDR3, the DNA is TGTGCCAGTAGTGACCCTAGGGGGGGCGCGAACACCGGGGAGCTGTTTTTT.

This chain links TRBV9 with TRBJ1-2, with 8 bases matching TRBD1. Germline CDR1 and CDR2: SGDLS and YYNGEE. The CDR3 sequence is 13 residues long. With 3 bases clipped from V and 9 bases from J, the junction kept 7 bases outside the gene matches. The CDR3 bases are TGTGCCAGCAGCGCGACAGGGGTTTTTAGCTACACCTTC. It codes for CASSATGVFSYTF. The full variable domain, rest sourced from reference TRBV9 and TRBJ1-2, is DSGVTQTPKHLITATGQRVTLRCSPRSGDLSVYWYQQSLDQGLQFLIQYYNGEERAKGNILERFSAQQFPDLHSELNLSSLELGDSALYFCASSATGVFSYTFGSGTRLTVV.

The V and J genes are TRBV7-2 and TRBJ1-3, with no clear D. The CDR3 is made up of 13 amino acids. Looked up from germline, CDR1 is SGHTA and CDR2 is FQGNSA. The ends were cut back, 4 bases at V and 4 bases at J, with 8 bases in the middle. The CDR3 DNA follows: TGTGCCAGCAGCTCCAGAGGAGGAAACACCATATATTTT. Amino acid sequence: CASSSRGGNTIYF. Variable domain in full (rest from reference TRBV7-2 and TRBJ1-3): GAGVSQSPSNKVTEKGKDVELRCDPISGHTALYWYRQSLGQGLEFLIYFQGNSAPDKSGLPSDRFSAERTGGSVSTLTIQRTQQEDSAVYLCASSSRGGNTIYFGEGSWLTVV.

This sequence joins TRBV5-1 and TRBJ1-2, with D possibly TRBD1 on 6 matching bases. Germline loops: CDR1 SGHRS, CDR2 YFSETQ. The CDR3 runs 13 residues. Trimming shortened V by 3 bases and J by 7 bases, and 13 bases separated the two germline ends. CDR3 amino acids: CASSSTWGLGYTF. The DNA for the CDR3 is TGCGCCAGCAGCTCCACCTGGGGGCTTGGCTACACCTTC.